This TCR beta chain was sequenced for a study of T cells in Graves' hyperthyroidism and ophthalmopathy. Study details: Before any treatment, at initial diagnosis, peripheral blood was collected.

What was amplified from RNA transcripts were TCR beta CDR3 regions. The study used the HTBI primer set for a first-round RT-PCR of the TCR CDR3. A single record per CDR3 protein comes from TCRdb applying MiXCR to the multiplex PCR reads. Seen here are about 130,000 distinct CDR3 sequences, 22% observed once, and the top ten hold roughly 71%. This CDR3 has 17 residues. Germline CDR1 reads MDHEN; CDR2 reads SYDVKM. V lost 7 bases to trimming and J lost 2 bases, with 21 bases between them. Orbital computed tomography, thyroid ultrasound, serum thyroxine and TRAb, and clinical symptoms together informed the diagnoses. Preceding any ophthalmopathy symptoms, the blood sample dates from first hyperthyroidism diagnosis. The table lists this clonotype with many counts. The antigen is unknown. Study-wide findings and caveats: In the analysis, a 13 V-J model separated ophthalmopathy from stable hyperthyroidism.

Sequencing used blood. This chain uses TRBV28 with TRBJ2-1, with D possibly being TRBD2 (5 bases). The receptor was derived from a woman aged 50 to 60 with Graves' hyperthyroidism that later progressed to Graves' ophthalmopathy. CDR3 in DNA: TGTGCCAGCACTGAAGTAGGAAATCCCGGGACCTACAATGAGCAGTTCTTC. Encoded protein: CASTEVGNPGTYNEQFF.